Each of the 15 T cell receptor beta chains below was sequenced from the same sample in a study of shared clonotypes between healthy human individuals. Clones were sequenced by immunoSEQ multiplex PCR, and TCRdb holds only the in-frame ones, with some missing. The table includes about 2.3 million clones, about 92% detected once. Sample: naive CD4+ T cells from PBMCs. Subset denoted: CD45RA+ positively selected. The receptors here all came from a man aged 18 to 35 in good health. Some clones in this sample may be carry-over from other donors' samples.

The rearrangement joins TRBV28 to TRBJ1-1; tentative D call: TRBD1 (5 bases). The CDR3 spans 13 residues. V gave up 4 bases and J gave up 6 bases, with 12 bases separating them. Germline CDR1 reads MDHEN; CDR2 reads SYDVKM. CDR3 sequence reads: CASSSREKAEAFF. DNA for the CDR3: TGTGCCAGCAGTTCCAGGGAAAAGGCTGAAGCTTTCTTT.

The rearrangement joins TRBV6-5 to TRBJ1-2; 9 nucleotides align to TRBD1. Germline assignment: CDR1 MNHEY and CDR2 SVGAGI. This CDR3 comprises 13 residues. Losses at the gene ends were 7 bases for V and 6 bases for J; bases not matched to a gene: 6. Written as DNA, the CDR3 is TGTGCCAGCACACAGGGGGCGACGGATGGCTACACCTTC. This codes for CASTQGATDGYTF.

This chain links TRBV21-1 with TRBJ2-4; the table's D gene call, TRBD2, was not cross checked with the DNA. TRBV21-1 is deemed a pseudogene. The CDR3 consists of 18 residues. The CDR3 here is CASSKAEAPMGNRGIQYF. DNA of the CDR3: TGTGCCAGCAGCAAAGCAGAGGCCCCAATGGGGAATCGGGGCATTCAGTACTTC.

V usage is TRBV5-1 and J usage is TRBJ2-1; D ambiguous. V lost 0 bases, J lost 9 bases, and 16 bases lay in between. The CDR3 spans 15 residues. Germline loops: CDR1 SGHRS, CDR2 YFSETQ. The CDR3 sequence: CASSLDPSPVTEQFF. The CDR3 nucleotides read TGCGCCAGCAGCTTGGATCCCAGCCCCGTGACTGAGCAGTTCTTC.

The chain employs TRBV6-1 and TRBJ1-4; 7 bases are a match to TRBD1. Trimming at V came to 4 bases and at J to 0 bases, leaving 2 bases not matched to a gene. Germline CDR1 MNHNS, CDR2 SASEGT. This CDR3 has 15 amino acids. CDR3 protein: CASSGDRATNEKLFF. CDR3 nucleotide sequence: TGTGCCAGCAGTGGGGACAGAGCAACTAATGAAAAACTGTTTTTT.

V gene TRBV9 combines with J gene TRBJ2-7, with D perhaps matching TRBD2 (6 bases). CDR3 length: 15 amino acids. From germline, CDR1 is SGDLS and CDR2 YYNGEE. Trimming shortened V by 4 bases and J by 5 bases, and 19 bases separated the two germline ends. The chain's CDR3 is CASSLLREEQDEQYF. CDR3 coding DNA: TGTGCCAGCAGCCTCCTCAGGGAGGAGCAGGACGAGCAGTACTTC.

This chain joins TRBV9 and TRBJ2-7; weak D call: TRBD1 (6 bases). Between the trimmed V and J ends, which lost 6 bases and 5 bases, there was a span of 15 bases. The germline CDR1 and CDR2 sequences are SGDLS and YYNGEE. This CDR3 comprises 13 residues. The CDR3 coding sequence is TGTGCCAGCAACTACAATCCAGGGGACGAGCAGTACTTC. Translated: CASNYNPGDEQYF.

The chain links TRBV19 to TRBJ2-5; D possibly corresponds to TRBD1 (5 bases). This CDR3 is built from 13 residues. CDR1 and CDR2 (germline): LNHDA, SQIVND (reference sequence). Deletions cut 6 bases from V and 4 bases from J, with 12 bases between. The CDR3, as DNA: TGTGCCAGTAGCTTTAGGGGCCTAGAGACCCAGTACTTC. Amino acids: CASSFRGLETQYF.

The chain combines TRBV2 with TRBJ2-5; TRBD2 matches 8 bases. The CDR3 is 13 residues long. Germline loops: CDR1 SNHLY, CDR2 FYNNEI. V lost 11 bases to trimming and J lost 4 bases; unmatched junction nucleotides: 9. The CDR3 loop reads CAGREGGGETQYF. The DNA for the CDR3 is TGTGCCGGACGGGAGGGAGGCGGAGAGACCCAGTACTTC.

The chain employs TRBV27 and TRBJ2-1, with 10 nucleotides matching TRBD2. The germline CDR1 and CDR2 sequences are MNHEY and SMNVEV (reference sequence). The V and J ends lost 6 bases and 3 bases, in that order; junction bases with no gene match: 2. The CDR3 has 14 amino acids. CDR3 amino acids: CASSLAGDYNEQFF. The CDR3 DNA sequence: TGTGCCAGCAGCCTAGCGGGAGACTACAATGAGCAGTTCTTC.

This sequence joins TRBV5-1 and TRBJ2-7, with D perhaps TRBD1 (5 bases). Germline V lookup: CDR1 SGHRS, CDR2 YFSETQ. The CDR3 has 16 amino acids. Trimming shortened V by 0 bases and J by 2 bases, and 15 bases separated the two germline ends. As DNA, the CDR3 is TGCGCCAGCAGCTTGGCCGTAGCCGACAGAGCCTACGAGCAGTACTTC. Translated: CASSLAVADRAYEQYF.

This clone occurred once. The chain carries TRBV18 and TRBJ1-1; 9 bases match TRBD1. Germline CDR1 reads KGHSH; CDR2 reads LQKENI. There are 14 residues in the CDR3. V was pared by 5 bases and J by 4 bases, with 5 bases of the junction left unmatched. The chain's CDR3 is CASSWDRVRTEAFF. The CDR3 nucleotides are TGTGCCAGCTCATGGGACAGGGTCCGCACTGAAGCTTTCTTT.

This sequence joins TRBV29-1 and TRBJ2-4; the match to TRBD2 covers 7 bases. Looked up from germline, CDR1 is SQVTM and CDR2 is ANQGSEA. The length of the CDR3 is 18 residues. The V segment lost 5 bases and the J segment 1 base; nucleotides outside the gene matches: 17. The DNA for the CDR3 is TGCAGCGTTTTTCTAGCGGAAAAATGGAGTCTCGCCAAAAACATTCAGTACTTC. This gives the protein CSVFLAEKWSLAKNIQYF.

The chain combines TRBV5-1 with TRBJ2-7, with 11 bases fitting TRBD2. The CDR3 runs to 16 residues. After removal of 0 bases from V and 7 bases from J, the junction contained 9 bases not matched to a gene. Looked up from germline, CDR1 is SGHRS and CDR2 is YFSETQ. Here the CDR3 reads CASSLGVAGGRAEQYF. The DNA of the CDR3 is TGCGCCAGCAGCTTGGGAGTAGCGGGAGGGCGCGCGGAGCAGTACTTC.

The chain combines TRBV7-9 with TRBJ1-1; D might be TRBD1 (5 bases). Germline CDR1 is SEHNR and CDR2 is FQNEAQ (reference sequence). V was pared by 4 bases and J by 0 bases, with 15 bases between. This CDR3 region has 16 residues. This CDR3 reads CASSSDYTGVNTEAFF. CDR3 DNA sequence: TGTGCCAGCAGCTCCGATTACACAGGAGTGAACACTGAAGCTTTCTTT. The variable domain in full, with the rest retrieved from reference TRBV7-9 and TRBJ1-1, is DTGVSQNPRHKITKRGQNVTFRCDPISEHNRLYWYRQTLGQGPEFLTYFQNEAQLEKSRLLSDRFSAERPKGSFSTLEIQRTEQGDSAMYLCASSSDYTGVNTEAFFGQGTRLTVV.